This entry concerns a single T cell receptor (beta chain). Trimming removed 5 bases at V and 4 bases at J, with 12 bases between. This CDR3 has 13 residues. Per the germline V gene, CDR1 is LGHDT and CDR2 is YNNKEL (reference sequence). How the authors handled the data: The authors estimated nucleated cell counts from reference gene primer amplification. Assay: immunoSEQ multiplex PCR; the TCRdb copy retains only in-frame clones and omits some. Clonal size and the V and J genes are those of that table, whereas D and trimming came from the DNA. This sample has 86,000 or so clones, with roughly four fifths found just once. This specimen comes from a study of blood T cell repertoires in COVID-19. Turning to the study itself: Samples taken during acute and convalescent COVID-19 were collected in the United States, Italy and Spain. PBMCs, B-cell-depleted T cells, or T cells were the source of the cDNA or gDNA that made up the material.

Sequenced material: peripheral blood. J is TRBJ2-7 and V is TRBV3-1 (or the pseudogene TRBV3-2), with a weak D call TRBD1 (5 bases). The receptor was derived from an elderly woman with acute or convalescent COVID-19. CDR3 bases: TGTGCCAGCAGCGAAGGGGTAGCTTACGAGCAGTACTTC. This gives the protein CASSEGVAYEQYF.